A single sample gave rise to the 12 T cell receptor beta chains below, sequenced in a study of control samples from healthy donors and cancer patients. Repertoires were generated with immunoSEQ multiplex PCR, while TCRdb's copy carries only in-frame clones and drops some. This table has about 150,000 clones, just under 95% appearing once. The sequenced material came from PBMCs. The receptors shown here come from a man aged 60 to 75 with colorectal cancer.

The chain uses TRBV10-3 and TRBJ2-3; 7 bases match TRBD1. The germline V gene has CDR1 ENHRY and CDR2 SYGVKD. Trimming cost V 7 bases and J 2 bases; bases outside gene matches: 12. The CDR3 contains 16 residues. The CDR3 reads CAITPARDRLTDTQYF. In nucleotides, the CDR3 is TGTGCCATCACCCCTGCCCGGGACAGACTCACAGATACGCAGTATTTT.

The CDR3 coding sequence is TGCGCCAGCAGCCAGGCTAGCGGGGGCTATGAGCAGTTCTTC. This gives the protein CASSQASGGYEQFF. This chain joins TRBV4-1 and TRBJ2-1, with 10 positions matching TRBD2. The germline CDR1 and CDR2 sequences are MGHRA and YSYEKL. CDR3 length: 14 residues. Germline trimming cut 3 bases from V and 8 bases from J; bases unmatched to any gene: 4.

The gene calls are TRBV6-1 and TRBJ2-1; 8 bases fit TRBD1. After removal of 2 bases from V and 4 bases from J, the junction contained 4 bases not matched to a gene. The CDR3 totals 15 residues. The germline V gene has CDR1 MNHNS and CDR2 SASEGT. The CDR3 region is CASSEQGALYNEQFF. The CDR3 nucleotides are TGTGCCAGCAGTGAACAGGGGGCCCTATACAATGAGCAGTTCTTC.

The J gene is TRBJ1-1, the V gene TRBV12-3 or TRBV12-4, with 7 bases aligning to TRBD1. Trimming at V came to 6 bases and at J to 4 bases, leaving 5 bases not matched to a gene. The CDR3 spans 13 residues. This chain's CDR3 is CASRPPGGTEAFF. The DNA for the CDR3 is TGTGCCAGCAGGCCCCCAGGGGGCACTGAAGCTTTCTTT.

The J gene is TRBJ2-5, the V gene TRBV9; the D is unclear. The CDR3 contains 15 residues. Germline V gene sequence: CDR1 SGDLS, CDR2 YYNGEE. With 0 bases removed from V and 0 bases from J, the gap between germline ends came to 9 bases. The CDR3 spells CASSVGPGHQETQYF. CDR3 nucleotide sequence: TGTGCCAGCAGCGTAGGGCCCGGACACCAAGAGACCCAGTACTTC.

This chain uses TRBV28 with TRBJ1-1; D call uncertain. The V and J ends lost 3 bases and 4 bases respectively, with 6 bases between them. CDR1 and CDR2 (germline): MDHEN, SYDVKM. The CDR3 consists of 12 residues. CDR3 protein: CASSFGVTEAFF. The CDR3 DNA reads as TGTGCCAGCAGTTTCGGTGTCACTGAAGCTTTCTTT.

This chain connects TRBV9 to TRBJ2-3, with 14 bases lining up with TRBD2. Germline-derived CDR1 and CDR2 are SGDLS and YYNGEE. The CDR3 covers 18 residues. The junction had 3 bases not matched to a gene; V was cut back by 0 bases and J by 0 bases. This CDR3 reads CASSVETSGGASTDTQYF. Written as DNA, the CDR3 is TGTGCCAGCAGCGTAGAGACTAGCGGGGGGGCTAGCACAGATACGCAGTATTTT.

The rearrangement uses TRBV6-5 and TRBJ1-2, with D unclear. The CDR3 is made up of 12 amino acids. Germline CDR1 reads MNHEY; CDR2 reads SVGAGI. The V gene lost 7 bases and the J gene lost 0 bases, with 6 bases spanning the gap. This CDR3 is CASTRANYGYTF. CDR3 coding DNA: TGTGCCAGCACGAGAGCTAACTATGGCTACACCTTC.

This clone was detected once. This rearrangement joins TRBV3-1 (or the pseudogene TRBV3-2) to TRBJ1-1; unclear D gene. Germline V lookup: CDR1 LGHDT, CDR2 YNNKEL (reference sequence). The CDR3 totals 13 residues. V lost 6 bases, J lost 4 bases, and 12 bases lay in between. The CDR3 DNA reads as TGTGCCAGCAGAGGGCAGGCGGGCACTGAAGCTTTCTTT. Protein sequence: CASRGQAGTEAFF.

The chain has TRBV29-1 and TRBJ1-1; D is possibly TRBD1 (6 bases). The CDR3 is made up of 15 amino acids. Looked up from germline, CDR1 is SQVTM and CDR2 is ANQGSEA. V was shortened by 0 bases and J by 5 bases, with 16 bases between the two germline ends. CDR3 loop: CSVEDLVGGLTEAFF. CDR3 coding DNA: TGCAGCGTTGAAGATTTGGTAGGGGGGTTGACTGAAGCTTTCTTT.

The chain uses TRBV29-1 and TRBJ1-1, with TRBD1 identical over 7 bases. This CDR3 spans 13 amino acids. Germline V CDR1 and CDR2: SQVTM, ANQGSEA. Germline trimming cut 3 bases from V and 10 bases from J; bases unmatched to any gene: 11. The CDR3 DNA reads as TGCAGCGTTGACGGGACAGCCCTCAGGGCAGCTTTCTTT. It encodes CSVDGTALRAAFF.

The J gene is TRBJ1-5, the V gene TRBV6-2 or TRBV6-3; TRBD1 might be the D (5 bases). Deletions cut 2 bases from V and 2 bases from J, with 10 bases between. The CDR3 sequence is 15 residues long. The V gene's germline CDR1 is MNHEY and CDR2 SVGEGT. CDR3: CASSYGQGGNQPQHF. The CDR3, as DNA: TGTGCCAGCAGTTACGGGCAGGGTGGCAATCAGCCCCAGCATTTT.